This T cell receptor beta chain was obtained from a study of control samples from healthy donors and cancer patients. Germline V gives CDR1 MNHEY, CDR2 SVGEGT. The CDR3 covers 11 residues. V was trimmed by 3 bases and J by 5 bases, leaving 5 bases between them. Repertoires were generated with immunoSEQ multiplex PCR, while TCRdb's copy carries only in-frame clones and drops some. Here the sample spans 95,000 to 110,000 clones, approximately 90% being singletons. The receptor's source is a man in his 60s with lung cancer. This chain uses TRBV6-2 or TRBV6-3 with TRBJ2-7; D is unclear. Input material: PBMCs. Written as DNA, the CDR3 is TGTGCCAGCAGTTATCCCCACGAGCAGTACTTC. Its protein product is CASSYPHEQYF.